The 3 T cell receptor beta chains in this list originate from one sample, sequenced in a study of cytomegalovirus exposure and HLA in healthy donors. The PCR contained 60 Vbeta and 13 Jbeta primers. Sequencing was performed with immunoSEQ multiplex PCR; in TCRdb, only in-frame clones are kept and a portion is missing. This sample has 300,000 or so clones, with 84% found just once. Sequenced sample: PBMCs. The receptors come from a woman aged 40 to 55 in good health and CMV-seropositive.

This sequence joins TRBV7-2 and TRBJ1-2; 8 nucleotides match TRBD1. V gave up 1 base and J gave up 0 bases; unmatched junction bases: 10. The CDR3 is 18 residues long. The germline V gene encodes CDR1 SGHTA and CDR2 FQGNSA. CDR3: CASSLEYTPDRANYGYTF. CDR3 coding DNA: TGTGCCAGCAGCTTAGAATATACTCCGGACAGGGCTAACTATGGCTACACCTTC.

This sequence joins TRBV18 and TRBJ2-7, with 14 bases that match TRBD2. Germline V gene lookup returns CDR1 KGHSH and CDR2 LQKENI. The V segment lost 1 base and the J segment 5 bases; nucleotides outside the gene matches: 7. The CDR3 contains 17 residues. The CDR3 spells CASSPQRLAGGPDEQYF. DNA for the CDR3: TGTGCCAGCTCACCACAAAGACTAGCGGGAGGGCCGGACGAGCAGTACTTC.

This clone was found once. This sequence joins TRBV19 and TRBJ1-5; the match to TRBD1 covers 7 bases. This CDR3 is built from 15 residues. The V gene's germline CDR1 is LNHDA and CDR2 SQIVND (reference sequence). The ends lost 5 bases at V and 3 bases at J; junction bases unmatched: 7. CDR3 sequence reads: CASSAGTALNQPQHF. DNA for the CDR3: TGTGCCAGTAGTGCCGGGACAGCGCTCAATCAGCCCCAGCATTTT.